This is a list of T cell receptor beta chains from one sample in a study of Ad26.COV2.S vaccination and SARS-CoV-2 variants. Method: immunoSEQ multiplex PCR; TCRdb's copy keeps in-frame clones and lacks some. The table includes nearly 400,000 clones, approximately 90% detected once. This sample comprised peripheral blood, obtained in a trial of Ad26.COV2.S vaccine versus placebo. All receptors derive from a person between 18 and 65 years old who received the Ad26.COV2.S COVID-19 vaccine or a placebo. Both conserved end residues are part of each CDR3. The D gene is left open where the match is weak. A clone size is listed for some rows: how often the clone was seen (once, few, many), or a class if it is expanded.

TRBJ1-1 NA NA 12 TRBV5-1 CASSLGDKLPFF TGCGCCAGCAGCTTGGGGGACAAGCTGCCTTTCTTT
TRBJ2-7 NA NA 14 TRBV6-5 CATKYPALSYEQYF TGTGCCACCAAATACCCAGCCCTCTCATACGAGCAGTACTTC
TRBJ2-5 TRBD1 NA 15 TRBV7-2 CASSPAGTEQETQYF TGTGCCAGCAGCCCCGCCGGGACAGAACAAGAGACCCAGTACTTC
TRBJ2-2 TRBD2 once 16 TRBV5-6 CASSFGLAGDTGELFF TGTGCCAGCAGCTTTGGACTAGCGGGAGACACCGGGGAGCTGTTTTTT
TRBJ2-7 NA NA 12 TRBV5-1 CASSLAPFEQYF TGCGCCAGCAGCTTGGCTCCGTTCGAGCAGTACTTC
TRBJ2-7 NA NA 12 TRBV3-1/TRBV3-2 CASSQDEGLTRF TGTGCCAGCAGCCAAGATGAAGGGCTAACCCGATTC
TRBJ2-7 NA NA 13 TRBV18 CASSPTAGWEQYF TGTGCCAGCTCACCTACTGCGGGTTGGGAGCAGTACTTC
TRBJ2-1 NA NA 15 TRBV5-4 CASSIDREAYNEQFF TGTGCCAGCAGCATCGACAGGGAGGCCTACAATGAGCAGTTCTTC
TRBJ1-6 NA NA 17 TRBV5-6 CASSSKPRSSYNSPLHF TGTGCCAGCAGCTCCAAACCGAGGAGCTCCTATAATTCACCCCTCCACTTT
TRBJ2-3 TRBD2 NA 15 TRBV5-5 CASSLGLAASTTQYF TGTGCCAGCAGCTTGGGGCTAGCGGCCAGTACTACGCAGTATTTT
TRBJ2-7 NA NA 14 TRBV11-2 CASSLAPSSYEQYF TGTGCCAGCAGCCTGGCACCCAGCTCCTACGAGCAGTACTTC
TRBJ1-1 NA once 14 TRBV18 CASSPRTGPTEAFF TGTGCCAGCTCACCACGAACGGGGCCCACTGAAGCTTTCTTT
TRBJ2-3 NA NA 13 TRBV30 CAWSHGGTDTQYF TGTGCCTGGAGCCACGGGGGCACAGATACGCAGTATTTT
TRBJ2-1 NA NA 12 TRBV10-3 CAISELGGEQFF TGTGCCATCAGTGAGTTGGGGGGTGAGCAGTTCTTC
TRBJ1-1 TRBD1 NA 18 TRBV6-4 CASRWDREGGKMNTEAFF TGTGCCAGCAGATGGGACAGGGAAGGTGGGAAAATGAACACTGAAGCTTTCTTT
TRBJ1-2 NA NA 14 TRBV28 CASSWSGGFDGYTF TGTGCCAGCAGTTGGTCAGGCGGGTTCGATGGCTACACCTTC
TRBJ2-7 TRBD1 few 13 TRBV28 CASSPRDSGEQYF TGTGCCAGCAGTCCCCGGGACAGTGGGGAGCAGTACTTC
TRBJ2-1 TRBD2 NA 14 TRBV5-4 CASSGTRRDGEQFF TGTGCCAGCAGCGGGACTAGACGGGACGGTGAGCAGTTCTTC
TRBJ2-2 NA NA 13 TRBV28 CASSPGGSGELFF TGTGCCAGCAGTCCTGGGGGGTCCGGGGAGCTGTTTTTT
TRBJ2-2 NA NA 14 TRBV7-3 CASSLGRNTGELFF TGTGCCAGCAGCCTAGGACGGAACACCGGGGAGCTGTTTTTT
TRBJ2-4 TRBD1 NA 13 TRBV19 CASSQTGGNIQYF TGTGCCAGTAGTCAGACAGGGGGAAACATTCAGTACTTC
TRBJ1-6 NA few 14 TRBV18 CASSPTGYNSPLHF TGTGCCAGCTCACCAACAGGGTACAATTCACCCCTCCACTTT
TRBJ2-7 NA NA 16 TRBV21-1 CASSIPGGDGAYEQYF TGTGCCAGCAGCATACCAGGGGGCGATGGGGCCTACGAGCAGTACTTC
TRBJ2-2 TRBD1 NA 15 TRBV7-6 CASSPDRGLTGELFF TGTGCCAGCAGCCCGGACAGGGGGCTAACCGGGGAGCTGTTTTTT
TRBJ1-5 TRBD1 NA 15 TRBV6-1 CASSEKQGAAQPQHF TGTGCCAGCAGTGAGAAACAGGGGGCTGCTCAGCCCCAGCATTTT
TRBJ2-2 TRBD1 NA 17 TRBV19 CASSIRGGQVGTGELFF TGTGCCAGTAGTATTCGAGGGGGACAGGTCGGTACCGGGGAGCTGTTTTTT
TRBJ2-3 NA NA 14 TRBV7-8 CASRKGAQTDTQYF TGTGCCAGCAGAAAAGGGGCCCAGACAGATACGCAGTATTTT
TRBJ2-7 NA NA 12 TRBV28 CASTTTGYEQYF TGTGCCAGCACCACTACGGGGTACGAGCAGTACTTC
TRBJ2-3 NA NA 14 TRBV28 CASSFGDQGDTQYF TGTGCCAGCAGTTTTGGCGACCAAGGAGATACGCAGTATTTT
TRBJ1-1 NA few 13 TRBV14 CASKAGLNTEAFF TGTGCCAGCAAAGCAGGACTGAACACTGAAGCTTTCTTT
TRBJ1-1 TRBD1 NA 15 TRBV6-5 CASSNRDRGISEAFF TGTGCCAGCAGTAACCGGGACAGGGGGATCTCTGAAGCTTTCTTT
TRBJ2-3 NA NA 16 TRBV5-6 CASSQGRGSSTDTQYF TGTGCCAGCAGCCAAGGAAGGGGGTCGAGCACAGATACGCAGTATTTT
TRBJ1-5 NA NA 15 TRBV28 CASSMAEDYRQPQHF TGTGCCAGCAGTATGGCAGAGGATTATCGACAGCCCCAGCATTTT
TRBJ2-2 NA once 14 TRBV6-6 CASSYEGIPGELFF TGTGCCAGCAGTTACGAGGGAATCCCGGGGGAGCTGTTTTTT
TRBJ1-1 NA NA 16 TRBV6-5 CASSYSLGRLNTEAFF TGTGCCAGCAGTTACTCGTTAGGAAGGTTAAACACTGAAGCTTTCTTT
TRBJ2-1 TRBD2 NA 13 TRBV2 CARGTSGSHEQFF TGTGCCAGAGGGACTAGCGGGAGTCATGAGCAGTTCTTC
TRBJ1-6 NA NA 14 TRBV19 CASSDGFYNSPLHF TGTGCCAGTAGTGACGGATTTTATAATTCACCCCTCCACTTT
TRBJ2-3 NA NA 13 TRBV30 CAWSFGTTDTQYF TGTGCCTGGAGCTTCGGGACTACAGATACGCAGTATTTT
TRBJ1-5 TRBD1 NA 15 TRBV2 CASRTGGDVGQPQHF TGTGCCAGTCGGACAGGGGGAGATGTCGGTCAGCCCCAGCATTTT
TRBJ2-1 NA NA 12 TRBV24-1 CATSDLDNEQFF TGTGCCACCAGTGATCTGGACAATGAGCAGTTCTTC
TRBJ2-5 TRBD1 NA 14 TRBV27 CASRRTGPQETQYF TGTGCCAGCAGGCGGACAGGGCCCCAAGAGACCCAGTACTTC
TRBJ1-3 NA NA 13 TRBV7-9 CASSLVTGDTIYF TGTGCCAGCAGCTTAGTGACGGGGGACACCATATATTTT
TRBJ2-1 NA NA 17 TRBV3-1/TRBV3-2 CASSQDRGSLSYNEQFF TGTGCCAGCAGCCAAGATCGAGGGAGTCTATCCTACAATGAGCAGTTCTTC
TRBJ2-5 NA NA 13 TRBV3-1/TRBV3-2 CASSRLRRETQYF TGTGCCAGCAGCCGCCTAAGGCGAGAGACCCAGTACTTC
TRBJ1-2 NA NA 13 TRBV29-1 CSVTVKEGGGYTF TGCAGCGTTACTGTAAAGGAGGGAGGCGGCTACACCTTC
TRBJ2-1 TRBD2 NA 15 TRBV7-2 CASSPRTSGSNEQFF TGTGCCAGCAGCCCTAGGACTAGCGGGAGCAATGAGCAGTTCTTC
TRBJ1-1 NA NA 16 TRBV5-4 CASSLKGGGLNTEAFF TGTGCCAGCAGCTTGAAAGGCGGCGGTTTGAACACTGAAGCTTTCTTT
TRBJ2-3 TRBD2 NA 13 TRBV12-3/TRBV12-4 CASRLAGGDTQYF TGTGCCAGCAGATTAGCGGGAGGAGATACGCAGTATTTT
TRBJ2-5 NA NA 13 TRBV15 CATSRAQGETQYF TGTGCCACCAGCAGAGCACAGGGAGAGACCCAGTACTTC
TRBJ1-1 NA NA 13 TRBV6-5 CATSLLRNTEAFF TGTGCCACCTCTCTCCTTCGGAACACTGAAGCTTTCTTT
TRBJ2-1 TRBD2 NA 16 TRBV4-1 CASSQLADNSYNEQFF TGCGCCAGCAGCCAACTAGCGGATAACTCCTACAATGAGCAGTTCTTC
TRBJ2-1 TRBD1 NA 14 TRBV11-2 CASSSQGGQFEQFF TGTGCCAGCAGCTCCCAAGGGGGACAGTTTGAGCAGTTCTTC